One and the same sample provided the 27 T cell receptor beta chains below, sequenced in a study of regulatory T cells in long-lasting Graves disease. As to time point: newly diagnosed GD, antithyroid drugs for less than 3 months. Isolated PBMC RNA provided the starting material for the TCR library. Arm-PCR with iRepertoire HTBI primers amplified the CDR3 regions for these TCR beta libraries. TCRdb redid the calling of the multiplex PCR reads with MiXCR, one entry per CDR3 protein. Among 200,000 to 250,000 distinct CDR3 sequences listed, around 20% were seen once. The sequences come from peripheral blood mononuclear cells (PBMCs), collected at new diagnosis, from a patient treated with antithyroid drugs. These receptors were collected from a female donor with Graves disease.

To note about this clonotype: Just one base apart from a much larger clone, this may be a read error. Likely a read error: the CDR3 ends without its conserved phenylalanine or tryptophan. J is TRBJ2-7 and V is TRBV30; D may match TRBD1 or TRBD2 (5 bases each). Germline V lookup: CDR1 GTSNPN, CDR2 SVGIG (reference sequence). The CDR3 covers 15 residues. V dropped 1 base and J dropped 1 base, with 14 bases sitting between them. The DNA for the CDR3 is TGTGCCTGGAGTGAACCTGGGACGGGTTCCTACGAGCAGTACCTC. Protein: CAWSEPGTGSYEQYL.

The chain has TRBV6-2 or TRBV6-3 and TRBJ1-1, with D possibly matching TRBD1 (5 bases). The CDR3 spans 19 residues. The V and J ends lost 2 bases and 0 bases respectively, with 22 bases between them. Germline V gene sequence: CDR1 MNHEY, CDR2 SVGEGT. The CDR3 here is CASSYRRVSGPQMNTEAFF. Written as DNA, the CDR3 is TGTGCCAGCAGTTACAGGAGGGTTTCAGGGCCTCAAATGAACACTGAAGCTTTCTTT.

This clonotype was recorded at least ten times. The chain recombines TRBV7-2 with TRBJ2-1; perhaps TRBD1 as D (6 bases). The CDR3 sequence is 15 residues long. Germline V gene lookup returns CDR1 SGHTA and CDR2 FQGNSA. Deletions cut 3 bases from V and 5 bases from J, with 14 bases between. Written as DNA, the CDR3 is TGTGCCAGCAGCTTTTCAACAGGGCGGCACAATGAGCAGTTCTTC. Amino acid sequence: CASSFSTGRHNEQFF.

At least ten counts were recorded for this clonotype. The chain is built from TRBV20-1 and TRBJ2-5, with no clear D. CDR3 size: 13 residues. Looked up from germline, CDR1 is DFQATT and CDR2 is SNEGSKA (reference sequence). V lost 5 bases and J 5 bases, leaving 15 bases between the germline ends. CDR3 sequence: CSAGRRLWETQYF. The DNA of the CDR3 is TGCAGTGCTGGCCGACGGCTTTGGGAGACCCAGTACTTC.

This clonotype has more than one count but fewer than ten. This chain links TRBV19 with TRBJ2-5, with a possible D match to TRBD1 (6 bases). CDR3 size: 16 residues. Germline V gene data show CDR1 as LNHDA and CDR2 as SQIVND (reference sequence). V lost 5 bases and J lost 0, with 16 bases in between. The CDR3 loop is CASSAPGTPYQETQYF. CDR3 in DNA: TGTGCCAGTAGTGCTCCCGGGACACCGTACCAAGAGACCCAGTACTTC.

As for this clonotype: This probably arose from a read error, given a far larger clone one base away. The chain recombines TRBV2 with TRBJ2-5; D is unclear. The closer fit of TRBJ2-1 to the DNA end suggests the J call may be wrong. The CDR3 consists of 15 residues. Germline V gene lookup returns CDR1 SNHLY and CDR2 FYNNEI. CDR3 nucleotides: TGTGCCAGCAACGCCGACGGTAGCCTACAATGGGAGCAGTTCTTC. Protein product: CASNADGSLQWEQFF.

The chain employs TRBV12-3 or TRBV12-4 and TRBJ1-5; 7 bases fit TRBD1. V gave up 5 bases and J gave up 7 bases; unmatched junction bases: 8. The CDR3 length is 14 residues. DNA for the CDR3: TGTGCCAGCAGTCCCTTGACAGGGAAGCAGCCCCAGCATTTT. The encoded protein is CASSPLTGKQPQHF.

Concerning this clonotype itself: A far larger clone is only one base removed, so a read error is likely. CDR3 protein: CASTDDRVLYEQFF. The CDR3 region has the DNA TGTGCCAGCACCGACGACAGAGTCCTCTACGAGCAGTTCTTC. The V and J genes are TRBV6-1 and TRBJ2-1; weak D call: TRBD1 (5 bases). Looked up from germline, CDR1 is MNHNS and CDR2 is SASEGT. V lost 7 bases, J lost 10 bases, and 20 bases lay in between. The CDR3 consists of 14 residues.

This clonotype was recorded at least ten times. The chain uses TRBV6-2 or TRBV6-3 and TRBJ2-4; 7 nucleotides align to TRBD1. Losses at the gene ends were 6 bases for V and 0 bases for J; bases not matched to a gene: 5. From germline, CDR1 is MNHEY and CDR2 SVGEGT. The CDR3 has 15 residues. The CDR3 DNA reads TGTGCCAGCAGGGGACAGATTCTAGCCAAAAACATTCAGTACTTC. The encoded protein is CASRGQILAKNIQYF.

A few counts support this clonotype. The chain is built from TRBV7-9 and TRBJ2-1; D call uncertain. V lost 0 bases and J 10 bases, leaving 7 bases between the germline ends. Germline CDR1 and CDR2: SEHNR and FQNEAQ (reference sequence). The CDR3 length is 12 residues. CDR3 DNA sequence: TGTGCCAGCAGCTTAGCTGGGTGGGAGCAGTTCTTC. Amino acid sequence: CASSLAGWEQFF.

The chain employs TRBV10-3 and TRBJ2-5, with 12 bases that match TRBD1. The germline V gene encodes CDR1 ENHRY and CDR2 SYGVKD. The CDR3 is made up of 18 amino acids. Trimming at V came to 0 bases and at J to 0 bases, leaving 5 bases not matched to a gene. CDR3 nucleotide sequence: TGTGCCATCAGTGAGTCCGGGACAGGGGGCCAGTACCAAGAGACCCAGTACTTC. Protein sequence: CAISESGTGGQYQETQYF.

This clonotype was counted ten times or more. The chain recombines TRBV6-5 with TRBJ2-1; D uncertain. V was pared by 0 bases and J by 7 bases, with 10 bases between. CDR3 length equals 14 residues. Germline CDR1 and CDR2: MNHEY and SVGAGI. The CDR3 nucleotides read TGTGCCAGCAGTTACTCGTCTGCTGCGAATGAGCAGTTCTTC. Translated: CASSYSSAANEQFF.

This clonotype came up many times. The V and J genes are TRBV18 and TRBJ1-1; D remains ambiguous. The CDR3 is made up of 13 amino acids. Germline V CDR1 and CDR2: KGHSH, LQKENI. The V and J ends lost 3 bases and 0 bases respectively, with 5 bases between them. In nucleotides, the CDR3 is TGTGCCAGCTCACCCCCCATGAACACTGAAGCTTTCTTT. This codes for CASSPPMNTEAFF. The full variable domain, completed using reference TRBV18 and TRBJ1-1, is NAGVMQNPRHLVRRRGQEARLRCSPMKGHSHVYWYRQLPEEGLKFMVYLQKENIIDESGMPKERFSAEFPKEGPSILRIQQVVRGDSAAYFCASSPPMNTEAFFGQGTRLTVV.

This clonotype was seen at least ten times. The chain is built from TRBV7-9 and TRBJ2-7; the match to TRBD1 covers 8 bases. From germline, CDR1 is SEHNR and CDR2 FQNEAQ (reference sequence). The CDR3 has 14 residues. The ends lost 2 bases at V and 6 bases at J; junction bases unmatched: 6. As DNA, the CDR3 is TGTGCCAGCAGCTTATTCGGACAGGGTGGCGAGCAGTACTTC. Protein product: CASSLFGQGGEQYF.

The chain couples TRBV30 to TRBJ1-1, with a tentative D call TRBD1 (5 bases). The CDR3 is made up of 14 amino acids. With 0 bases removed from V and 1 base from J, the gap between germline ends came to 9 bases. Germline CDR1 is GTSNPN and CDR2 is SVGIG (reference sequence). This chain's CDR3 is CAWSVRGPNTEAFF. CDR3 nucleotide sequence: TGTGCCTGGAGTGTTAGGGGTCCGAACACTGAAGCTTTCTTT.

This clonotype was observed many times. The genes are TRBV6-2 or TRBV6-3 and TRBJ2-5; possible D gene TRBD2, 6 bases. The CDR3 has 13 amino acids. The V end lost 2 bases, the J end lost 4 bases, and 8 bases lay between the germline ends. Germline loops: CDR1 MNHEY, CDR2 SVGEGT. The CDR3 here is CASSYAGRETQYF. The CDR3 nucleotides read TGTGCCAGCAGTTACGCCGGGAGAGAGACCCAGTACTTC.

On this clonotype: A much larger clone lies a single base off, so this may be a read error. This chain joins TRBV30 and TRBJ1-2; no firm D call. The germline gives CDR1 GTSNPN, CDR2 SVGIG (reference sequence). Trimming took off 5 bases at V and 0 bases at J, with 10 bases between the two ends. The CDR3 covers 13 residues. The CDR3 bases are TGTGCCTGGTGTTTCGGGACTAACTATGGCTACACCTTC. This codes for CAWCFGTNYGYTF.

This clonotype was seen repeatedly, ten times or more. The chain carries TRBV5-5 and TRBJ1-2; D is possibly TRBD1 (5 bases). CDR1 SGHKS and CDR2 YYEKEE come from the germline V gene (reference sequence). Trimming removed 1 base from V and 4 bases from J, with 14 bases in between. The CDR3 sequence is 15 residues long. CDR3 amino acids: CASSLNLGAGYGYTF. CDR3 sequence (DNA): TGTGCCAGCAGCTTGAATCTAGGGGCAGGCTATGGCTACACCTTC.

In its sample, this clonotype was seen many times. CDR3 DNA sequence: TGTGCCAGCAGCTTAGTTAGCGGGCTGGGGTCAGATACGCAGTATTTT. Translation gives CASSLVSGLGSDTQYF. The chain couples TRBV11-2 to TRBJ2-3; 7 bases line up with TRBD2. The CDR3 is 16 amino acids. V gave up 1 base and J gave up 4 bases; unmatched junction bases: 8. Per germline, CDR1 SGHAT and CDR2 FQNNGV.

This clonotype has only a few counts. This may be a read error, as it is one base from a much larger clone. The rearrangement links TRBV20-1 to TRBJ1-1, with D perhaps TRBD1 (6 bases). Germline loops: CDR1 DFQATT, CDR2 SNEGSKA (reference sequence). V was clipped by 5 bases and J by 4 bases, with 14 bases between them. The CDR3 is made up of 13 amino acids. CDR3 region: CSAGQRGGTEAFF. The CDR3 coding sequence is TGCAGTGCTGGACAGCGAGGGGGCACTGAAGCTTTCTTT.

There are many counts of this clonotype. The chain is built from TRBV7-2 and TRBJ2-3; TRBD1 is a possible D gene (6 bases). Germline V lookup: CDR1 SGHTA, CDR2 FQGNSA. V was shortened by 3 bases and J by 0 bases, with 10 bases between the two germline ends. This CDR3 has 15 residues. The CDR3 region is CASSFTGTSTDTQYF. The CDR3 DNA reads TGTGCCAGCAGCTTTACAGGGACCAGCACAGATACGCAGTATTTT.

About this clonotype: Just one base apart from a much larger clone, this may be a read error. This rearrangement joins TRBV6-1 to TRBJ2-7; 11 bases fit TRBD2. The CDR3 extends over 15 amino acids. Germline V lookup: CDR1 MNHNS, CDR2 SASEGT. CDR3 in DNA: TGTGCCGGCAGGGGATTAGCGGGAGGGCCGGAAGAGCAGTACTTC. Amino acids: CAGRGLAGGPEEQYF.

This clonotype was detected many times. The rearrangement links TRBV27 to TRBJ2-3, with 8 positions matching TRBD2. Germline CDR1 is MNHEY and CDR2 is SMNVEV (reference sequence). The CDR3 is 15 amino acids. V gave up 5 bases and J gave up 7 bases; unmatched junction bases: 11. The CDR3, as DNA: TGTGCCAGCAGTCGACCGGGACTAGATGCTAATACGCAGTATTTT. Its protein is CASSRPGLDANTQYF.

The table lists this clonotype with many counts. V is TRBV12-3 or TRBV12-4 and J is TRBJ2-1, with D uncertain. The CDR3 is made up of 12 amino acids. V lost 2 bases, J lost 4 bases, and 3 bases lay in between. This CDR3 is CASSLRYNEQFF. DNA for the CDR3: TGTGCCAGCAGTTTAAGGTACAATGAGCAGTTCTTC.

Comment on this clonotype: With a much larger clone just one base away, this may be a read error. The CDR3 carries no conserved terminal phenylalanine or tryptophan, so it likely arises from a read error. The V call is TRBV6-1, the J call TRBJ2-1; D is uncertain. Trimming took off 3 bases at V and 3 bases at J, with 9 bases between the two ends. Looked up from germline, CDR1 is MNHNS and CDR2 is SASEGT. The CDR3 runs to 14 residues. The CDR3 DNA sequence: TGTGCCAGCAGTGAGCGGAGTAACTACAATGAGCAGTTCCTC. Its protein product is CASSERSNYNEQFL.

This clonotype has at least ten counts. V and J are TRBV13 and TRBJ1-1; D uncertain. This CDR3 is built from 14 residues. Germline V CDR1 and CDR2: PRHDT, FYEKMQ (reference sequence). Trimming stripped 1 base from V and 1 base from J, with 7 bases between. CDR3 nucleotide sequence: TGTGCCAGCAGCTTAGTTCCGGGGAACACTGAAGCTTTCTTT. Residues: CASSLVPGNTEAFF.

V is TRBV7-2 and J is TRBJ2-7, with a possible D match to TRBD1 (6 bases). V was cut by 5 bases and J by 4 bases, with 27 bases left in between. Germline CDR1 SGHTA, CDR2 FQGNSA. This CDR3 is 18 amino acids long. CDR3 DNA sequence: TGTGCCAGCAGCACGAGGGGGAGAGGGGGTTCTGAGGGGTACGAGCAGTACTTC. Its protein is CASSTRGRGGSEGYEQYF. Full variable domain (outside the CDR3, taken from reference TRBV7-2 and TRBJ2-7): GAGVSQSPSNKVTEKGKDVELRCDPISGHTALYWYRQSLGQGLEFLIYFQGNSAPDKSGLPSDRFSAERTGGSVSTLTIQRTQQEDSAVYLCASSTRGRGGSEGYEQYFGPGTRLTVT.